These 2 T cell receptor beta chains were all obtained from the same sample, sequenced in a study of CD8+CD57+ T cells in acquired aplastic anemia. Both TCR beta VDJ combination and CDR3 sequence profiling were carried out. Genomic DNA was the template for this profiling. MiXCR, applied by TCRdb to the reads, yields one record per CDR3 protein. The sample lists 190,000 or so distinct CDR3 sequences; over 60% were seen once. Specimen: sorted CD4+, CD8+, or CD8+CD57+ T cells (not recorded which) from PBMCs. The receptors were sampled from a human donor in good health.

This chain connects TRBV7-2 to TRBJ1-6; D is possibly TRBD1 (5 bases). V lost 5 bases and J 7 bases, leaving 6 bases between the germline ends. The CDR3 runs 12 residues. CDR1 SGHTA and CDR2 FQGNSA come from the germline V gene. Here the CDR3 reads CASSRQNSPLHF. CDR3 DNA: TGTGCCAGCAGCCGACAGAATTCACCCCTCCACTTT.

V and J are TRBV7-9 and TRBJ2-5; TRBD1 might be the D (6 bases). This CDR3 is 17 amino acids long. Trimming stripped 7 bases from V and 0 bases from J, with 21 bases between. CDR1 is SEHNR and CDR2 is FQNEAQ in the germline V gene (reference sequence). The CDR3 here is CASTALGARGYQETQYF. The CDR3 region has the DNA TGTGCCAGCACCGCTCTGGGGGCAAGGGGGTACCAAGAGACCCAGTACTTC. The entire variable domain, with the rest obtained from reference TRBV7-9 and TRBJ2-5, is as follows: DTGVSQNPRHKITKRGQNVTFRCDPISEHNRLYWYRQTLGQGPEFLTYFQNEAQLEKSRLLSDRFSAERPKGSFSTLEIQRTEQGDSAMYLCASTALGARGYQETQYFGPGTRLLVL.